This TCR beta chain came from a study of OX40 agonist ivuxolimab in advanced cancers. Regarding the study as a whole: Normalized T-cell clonal expansion was also low in some nonresponders. The investigators did not determine what antigen specificity the expanded peripheral T cells had.

Produced via immunoSEQ multiplex PCR; TCRdb's table is partial and in-frame only. The repertoire holds some 74,000 clones, roughly 88% seen once, with 6.9% in the top ten. Notes on this clone: The antigen is not known. A read error may produce the germline difference seen at one junction end.

The CDR3 consists of 12 residues. Germline loops: CDR1 SEHNR, CDR2 FQNEAQ (reference sequence). The rearrangement links TRBV7-9 to TRBJ1-2; 9 nucleotides match TRBD1. This sample comprised CD4+ or CD8+ T cells sorted from blood, obtained in a trial of the OX40 agonist ivuxolimab. The sequence was collected from an adult with an advanced solid tumor such as melanoma, head and neck, liver or kidney cancer. CDR3 sequence reads: CASSSKDRGGEF. CDR3 bases: TGTGCCAGCAGCTCGAAGGACAGGGGAGGAGAGTTC. Filled out from reference TRBV7-9 and TRBJ1-2, the complete variable domain reads DTGVSQNPRHKITKRGQNVTFRCDPISEHNRLYWYRQTLGQGPEFLTYFQNEAQLEKSRLLSDRFSAERPKGSFSTLEIQRTEQGDSAMYLCASSSKDRGGEFGSGTRLTVV.